The T cell receptor (beta chain) under discussion was sequenced for a study of cytomegalovirus exposure and HLA in healthy donors. The CDR3 is made up of 14 amino acids. Study findings and constraints: The investigators catalogued 150 to 200 TCR beta chains as cytomegalovirus-associated.

In regard to this clone: Its antigen is not identified.

A multiplex PCR was run with 60 Vbeta primers and 13 Jbeta primers. Repertoires were generated with immunoSEQ multiplex PCR, while TCRdb's copy carries only in-frame clones and drops some. The data contain 100,000 or so clones, about three quarters of them singletons. The source is a man aged 25 to 45 in good health and CMV-seropositive. Sequenced material: PBMCs. The V and J genes are TRBV21-1 and TRBJ2-7; the listed D gene, TRBD1, was not tested against the DNA. TRBV21-1 is a listed pseudogene. In nucleotides, the CDR3 is TGTGCCAGCAGAGGGGGGACAGGGTCCTACGAGCAGTACTTC. Its translation: CASRGGTGSYEQYF.